This T cell receptor beta chain is from a study of cytomegalovirus exposure and HLA in healthy donors (dated 2017 in TCRdb). For context, the study as a whole: A later analysis indicated that the 90 to 150 validation repertoires were generated on the platform also employed for the roughly 720 repertoires of the first cohort. A separate validation cohort of roughly 110 different subjects was used in addition to the approximately 640-subject first cohort. The study was designed to test whether signatures of past pathogen exposure could be identified by cataloging public T cell receptors. The study combined high-throughput TCR immunosequencing, statistical association of individual TCRs with disease status, and machine learning to predict cytomegalovirus infection status. What the work shows at the level of the full study, not this receptor alone: The classifier was reported to diagnose cytomegalovirus status with high specificity and sensitivity in both the original and validation cohorts. Subsequent analysis determined that TCRs grouped into clusters in the first cohort also showed a tendency toward co-occurrence across the approximately 120 validation repertoires, and 90% to 95% of cluster scores exceeded 0. The validation cohort had no HLA typing available for a later analysis, so co-occurrence within that cohort was assessed over all 110 or so repertoires. The study listed 150 to 200 TCR beta chains as associated with cytomegalovirus. According to the authors, the approach could potentially be generalized to other disease states and immunological phenotypes. In vitro tests confirmed that three of the cytomegalovirus-associated TCR beta chains recognize cytomegalovirus antigens. Most TCR sequences were seen in very few donors, while some public TCRs were found in many individuals.

Spanning cysteine to phenylalanine, the CDR3 consists of 15 amino acids. Of all the DNA, just the CDR3 is kept, 45 bases in frame from base 1. Trimming takes 3 bases from V and 0 bases from J, and the germline ends sit 11 bases apart. The CDR1 and CDR2 encoded by the germline V gene (reference sequence) are MNHEY and SMNVEV. As regards this clone: Its antigen is currently not known. Base qualities are not at hand, and no much larger clone is one base apart.

Library preparation used the immunoSEQ multiplex PCR assay. The source study handled its data this way. A statistical classification framework was developed to diagnose cytomegalovirus status using the catalog of TCR beta chain sequences. TCRdb took this table from immuneACCESS and kept in-frame rearrangements with V and J called. Such tables lack part of the clones; where checked against another copy, unresolved V genes explain under half of the gap, and the rest is unexplained. V and J calls and clone size are given by that table; D and trimming were obtained from the DNA. The sample has 100,000 to 150,000 clones on record, under 90% of them singletons. The ten top clones hold approximately 2% of the sample. Donors formed part of the validation cohort, which comprised 120 subjects and was distinct from the first cohort of 550 to 850 subjects.

Material for sequencing was PBMCs. This receptor was identified in a woman aged 18-29 years in good health and CMV-seronegative. The chain uses TRBV27 and TRBJ1-1; confidence is insufficient to name the D gene. The nucleotides are TGTGCCAGCAGTTTTTCGAGGATCATGAACACTGAAGCTTTCTTT. This translates into CASSFSRIMNTEAFF.